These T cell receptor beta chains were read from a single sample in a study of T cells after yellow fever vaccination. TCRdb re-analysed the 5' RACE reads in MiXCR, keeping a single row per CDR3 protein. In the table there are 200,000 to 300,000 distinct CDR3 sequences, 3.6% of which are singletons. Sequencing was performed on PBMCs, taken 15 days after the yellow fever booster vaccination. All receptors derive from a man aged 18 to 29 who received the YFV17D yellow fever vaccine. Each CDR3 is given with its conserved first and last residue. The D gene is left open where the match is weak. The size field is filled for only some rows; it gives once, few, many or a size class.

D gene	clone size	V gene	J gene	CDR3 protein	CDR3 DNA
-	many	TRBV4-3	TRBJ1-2	CASSQDTGSLYGYTF	TGCGCCAGCAGCCAAGATACAGGGTCTTTGTATGGCTACACCTTC
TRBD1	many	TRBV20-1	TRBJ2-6	CSARDRPGQGSGANVLTF	TGCAGTGCTAGAGATCGGCCGGGACAGGGCTCTGGGGCCAACGTCCTGACTTTC
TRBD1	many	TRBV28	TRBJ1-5	CAGTGDGNQPQHF	TGTGCCGGAACAGGGGACGGCAATCAGCCCCAGCATTTT
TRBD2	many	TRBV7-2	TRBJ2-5	CASSSEELAGKQETQYF	TGTGCCAGCAGCTCGGAGGAGTTAGCGGGGAAACAAGAGACCCAGTACTTC
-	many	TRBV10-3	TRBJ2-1	CAISESLRASYNEQFF	TGTGCCATCAGTGAGTCGTTACGGGCTTCCTACAATGAGCAGTTCTTC
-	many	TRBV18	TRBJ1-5	CASSVRREFSNQPQHF	TGTGCCAGCTCCGTACGGCGGGAATTTAGCAATCAGCCCCAGCATTTT
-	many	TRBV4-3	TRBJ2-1	CASSLRTNSYNEQFF	TGCGCCAGCAGCCTCCGGACGAACTCCTACAATGAGCAGTTCTTC
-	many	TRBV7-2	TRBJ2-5	CASSLSRERTQYF	TGTGCCAGCAGCTTGAGTAGGGAGAGAACCCAGTACTTC
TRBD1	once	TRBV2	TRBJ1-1	CASSATGKGNTEAFF	TGTGCCAGCAGTGCGACAGGGAAGGGGAACACTGAAGCTTTCTTT
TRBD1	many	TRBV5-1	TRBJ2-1	CASSLRDSLSYNEQFF	TGCGCCAGCAGCTTGAGGGACAGCCTCTCCTACAATGAGCAGTTCTTC
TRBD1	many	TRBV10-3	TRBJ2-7	CAISEGQGAHEQYF	TGTGCCATCAGTGAGGGACAGGGCGCCCACGAGCAGTACTTC
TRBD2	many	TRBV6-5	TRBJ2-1	CASSYPLAGGDNEQFF	TGTGCCAGCAGTTACCCTCTAGCGGGGGGGGACAATGAGCAGTTCTTC
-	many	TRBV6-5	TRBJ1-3	CASRTLLRAGNTIYF	TGTGCCAGCCGAACCCTCTTACGGGCCGGAAACACCATATATTTT
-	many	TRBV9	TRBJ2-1	CASSVEEGPYNEQFF	TGTGCCAGCAGCGTAGAGGAGGGGCCCTACAATGAGCAGTTCTTC
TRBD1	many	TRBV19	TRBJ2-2	CATRGTGAGPRELFF	TGTGCCACCAGAGGGACAGGGGCCGGGCCGAGGGAGCTGTTTTTT
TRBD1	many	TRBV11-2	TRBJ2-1	CASSAGVRDRRHPFF	TGTGCCAGCAGCGCAGGCGTACGGGACAGGAGGCATCCGTTCTTC
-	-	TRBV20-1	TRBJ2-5	CSASDPNQETQYF	TGCAGTGCTTCGGACCCTAACCAAGAGACCCAGTACTTC
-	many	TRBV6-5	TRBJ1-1	CASKRGEDEAFF	TGTGCCAGCAAAAGAGGTGAGGATGAAGCTTTCTTT
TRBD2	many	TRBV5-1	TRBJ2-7	CASSFTSASREQYF	TGCGCCAGCAGTTTCACTAGCGCCTCTCGAGAGCAGTACTTC
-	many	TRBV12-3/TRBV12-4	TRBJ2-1	CASSLTGGEVF	TGTGCCAGCAGTTTAACGGGGGGCGAGGTCTTC
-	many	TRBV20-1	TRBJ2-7	CSAEGREYEQYF	TGCAGTGCTGAGGGCAGGGAGTACGAGCAGTACTTC
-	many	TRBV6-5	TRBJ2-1	CASSYSGILSSYNEQFF	TGTGCCAGCAGTTACTCGGGGATCTTAAGCTCCTACAATGAGCAGTTCTTC
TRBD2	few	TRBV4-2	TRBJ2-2	CASSQRTSGGTWTGELFF	TGTGCCAGCAGCCAGAGGACTAGCGGGGGGACTTGGACCGGGGAGCTGTTTTTT
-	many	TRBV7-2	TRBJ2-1	CASSYPLSKQFF	TGTGCCAGCAGCTACCCACTAAGTAAGCAGTTCTTC
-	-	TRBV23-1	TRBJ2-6	CASSQLPAAGANVLTF	TGCGCCAGCAGTCAACTCCCGGCGGCTGGGGCCAACGTCCTGACTTTC